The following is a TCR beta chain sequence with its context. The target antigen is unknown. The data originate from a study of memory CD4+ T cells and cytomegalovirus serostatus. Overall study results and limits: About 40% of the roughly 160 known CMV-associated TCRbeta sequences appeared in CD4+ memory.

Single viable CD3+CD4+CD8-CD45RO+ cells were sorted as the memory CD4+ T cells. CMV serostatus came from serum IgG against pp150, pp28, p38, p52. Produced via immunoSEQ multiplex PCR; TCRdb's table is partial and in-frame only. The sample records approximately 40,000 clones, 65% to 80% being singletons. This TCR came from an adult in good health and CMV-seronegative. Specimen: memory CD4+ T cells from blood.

CDR3 in DNA: TGTGCCAGCAGCGGGTACGACACTGAAGCTTTCTTT. It yields the protein CASSGYDTEAFF. The chain employs TRBV14 and TRBJ1-1, with D unresolved. The germline V and J ends were trimmed by 5 bases and 3 bases, with 7 bases remaining between them. Germline V gene lookup returns CDR1 SGHDN and CDR2 FVKESK. The CDR3 covers 12 residues.